This TCR beta chain was recovered during a study of OX40 agonist ivuxolimab in advanced cancers. Sampling times: baseline, cycle 4 day 1, cycle 7 day 1. Assay used: immunoSEQ multiplex PCR; TCRdb lists only in-frame clones, some missing. The repertoire holds under 95,000 clones, with over 90% as singletons. Germline loops: CDR1 MNHEY, CDR2 SVGAGI. Trimming stripped 5 bases from V and 3 bases from J, with 16 bases between. The CDR3 extends over 15 amino acids. This receptor was identified in an adult with an advanced solid tumor such as melanoma, head and neck, liver or kidney cancer. The specimen was CD4+ or CD8+ T cells sorted from blood, collected in a trial of the OX40 agonist ivuxolimab. The J gene is TRBJ2-5, the V gene TRBV6-5; D perhaps matches TRBD2 (7 bases). The CDR3 is CASSPEGGEEETQYF. The CDR3 nucleotides read TGTGCCAGCAGTCCCGAGGGGGGGGAGGAAGAGACCCAGTACTTC.